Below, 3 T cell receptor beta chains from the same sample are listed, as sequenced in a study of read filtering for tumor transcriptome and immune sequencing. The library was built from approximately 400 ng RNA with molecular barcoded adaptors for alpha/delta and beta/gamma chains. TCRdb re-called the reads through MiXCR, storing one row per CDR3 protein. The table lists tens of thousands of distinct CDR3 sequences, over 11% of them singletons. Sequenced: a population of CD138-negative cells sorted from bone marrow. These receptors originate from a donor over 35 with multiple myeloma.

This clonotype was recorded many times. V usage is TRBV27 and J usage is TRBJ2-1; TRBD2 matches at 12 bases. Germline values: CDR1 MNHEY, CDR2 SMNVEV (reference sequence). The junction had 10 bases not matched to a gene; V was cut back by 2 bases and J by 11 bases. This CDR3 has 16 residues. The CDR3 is CASSLRLTSGSKKQFF. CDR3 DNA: TGTGCCAGCAGTTTAAGGCTGACTAGCGGGAGCAAGAAGCAGTTCTTC.

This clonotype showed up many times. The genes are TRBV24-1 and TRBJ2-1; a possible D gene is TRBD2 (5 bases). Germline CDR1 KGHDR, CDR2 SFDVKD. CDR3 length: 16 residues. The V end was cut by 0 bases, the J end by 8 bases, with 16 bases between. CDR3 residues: CATSDLQARDLYEQFF. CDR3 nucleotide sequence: TGTGCCACCAGTGATTTGCAGGCACGGGATCTCTATGAGCAGTTCTTC.

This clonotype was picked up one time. The CDR3 loop reads CASSPPRAVPNEQFF. As DNA, the CDR3 is TGTGCCAGCAGCCCCCCGAGGGCCGTACCGAATGAGCAGTTCTTC. This chain connects TRBV7-9 to TRBJ2-1; D may be TRBD2 (5 bases). The CDR3 runs 15 residues. Between the trimmed V and J ends, which lost 5 bases and 7 bases, there was a span of 18 bases. Germline V gene sequence: CDR1 SEHNR, CDR2 FQNEAQ (reference sequence).